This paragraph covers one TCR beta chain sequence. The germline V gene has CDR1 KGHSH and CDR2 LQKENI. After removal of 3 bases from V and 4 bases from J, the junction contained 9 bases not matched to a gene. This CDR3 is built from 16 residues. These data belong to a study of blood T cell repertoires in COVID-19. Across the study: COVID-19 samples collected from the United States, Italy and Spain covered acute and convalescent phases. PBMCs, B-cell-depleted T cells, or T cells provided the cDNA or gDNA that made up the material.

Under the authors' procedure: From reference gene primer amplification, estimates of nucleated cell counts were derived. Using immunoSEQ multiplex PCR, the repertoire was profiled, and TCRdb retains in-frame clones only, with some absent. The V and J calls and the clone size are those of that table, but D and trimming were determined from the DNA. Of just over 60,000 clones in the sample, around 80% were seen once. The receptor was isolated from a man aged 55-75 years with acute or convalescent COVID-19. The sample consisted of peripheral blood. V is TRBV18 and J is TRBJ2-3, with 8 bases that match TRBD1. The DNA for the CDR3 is TGTGCCAGCTCACCTGGATCGGACAGGGCGGCAGATACGCAGTATTTT. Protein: CASSPGSDRAADTQYF.